The 5 T cell receptor beta chains listed next were all sequenced from one sample in a study of beta chain features in type 1 diabetes. The authors reverse transcribed all of the isolated RNA, so sequencing captured expressed TCRB transcripts. Clones were sequenced by immunoSEQ multiplex PCR, and TCRdb holds only the in-frame ones, with some missing. The sample yields under 450,000 clones, over 11% seen once. The source material was naive CD4+ T cells from blood. The source of these receptors is a man aged 30 to 39 in good health.

This chain connects TRBV5-1 to TRBJ2-7; D call uncertain. CDR3 length: 14 residues. V shed 0 bases and J shed 2 bases, with 9 bases lying between them. CDR1 is SGHRS, CDR2 YFSETQ, per germline. CDR3 bases: TGCGCCAGCAGCTTGGAGCCCCCAGCCTACGAGCAGTACTTC. This codes for CASSLEPPAYEQYF.

This clone occurred a few times. V and J are TRBV20-1 and TRBJ1-1; D call uncertain. The CDR3 consists of 10 residues. Per the germline V gene, CDR1 is DFQATT and CDR2 is SNEGSKA (reference sequence). The germline V and J ends were trimmed by 3 bases and 3 bases, with 2 bases remaining between them. DNA of the CDR3: TGCAGTGCTAGTTACACTGAAGCTTTCTTT. Amino acid sequence: CSASYTEAFF.

The chain employs TRBV29-1 and TRBJ1-2; TRBD1 is a possible D gene (6 bases). The CDR3 runs 12 residues. The V end was cut by 6 bases, the J end by 8 bases, with 16 bases between. Per the germline V gene, CDR1 is SQVTM and CDR2 is ANQGSEA. CDR3 nucleotide sequence: TGCAGCGTCCAACAAGGGGGTAGGGGCTACACCTTC. This codes for CSVQQGGRGYTF.

There are a few counts of this clone. The chain has TRBV7-9 and TRBJ2-1; 9 bases line up with TRBD2. Looked up from germline, CDR1 is SEHNR and CDR2 is FQNEAQ (reference sequence). CDR3 length: 19 amino acids. With 5 bases clipped from V and 5 bases from J, the junction kept 19 bases outside the gene matches. CDR3 protein: CASSRGTSSLWPQDNEQFF. The CDR3 DNA follows: TGTGCCAGCAGCCGCGGGACTAGCAGCCTATGGCCCCAGGACAATGAGCAGTTCTTC.

Points on this clone: Other DNA sequences in the sample encode the same CDR3. J is TRBJ1-2 and V is TRBV7-2, with D possibly being TRBD1 (5 bases). The length of the CDR3 is 12 residues. With 4 bases removed from V and 5 bases from J, the gap between germline ends came to 8 bases. CDR1 SGHTA and CDR2 FQGNSA come from the germline V gene. The CDR3 loop reads CASSSQGYGYTF. CDR3 nucleotide sequence: TGTGCCAGCAGCTCGCAGGGATATGGCTACACCTTC. The full variable domain, rest sourced from reference TRBV7-2 and TRBJ1-2, is GAGVSQSPSNKVTEKGKDVELRCDPISGHTALYWYRQSLGQGLEFLIYFQGNSAPDKSGLPSDRFSAERTGGSVSTLTIQRTQQEDSAVYLCASSSQGYGYTFGSGTRLTVV.